A selection of T cell receptor beta chains follows, all from one sample in a study of PD-1 blockade in classical Hodgkin lymphoma. Generated by immunoSEQ multiplex PCR, the TCRdb table keeps only in-frame clones and is missing some. The table lists 150,000 or so clones, about four fifths of them singletons. The sample here was peripheral blood mononuclear cells (PBMCs), taken before the second cycle of nivolumab. Receptor source: a human donor with classical Hodgkin lymphoma. Both conserved end residues are part of each CDR3. A D gene is named only where the DNA matches it firmly. Rows give clone size only sometimes, using once, few, many, or a class for an expanded clone.

-	-	TRBJ1-1	TRBV9	CASSVVRGDTEAFF	TGTGCCAGCAGCGTTGTTCGGGGGGACACTGAAGCTTTCTTT
-	TRBD1	TRBJ2-7	TRBV7-2	CASSPHGTGGYEQYF	TGTGCCAGCAGCCCCCACGGGACAGGGGGATACGAGCAGTACTTC
-	-	TRBJ2-7	TRBV10-3	CATMELSYEQYF	TGTGCCACTATGGAACTCTCCTACGAGCAGTACTTC
-	TRBD2	TRBJ2-1	TRBV4-3	CASSPLAGARMQFF	TGCGCCAGCAGCCCATTAGCGGGAGCAAGAATGCAGTTCTTC
-	-	TRBJ2-2	TRBV10-2	CASSAGPNTGELFF	TGCGCCAGCAGCGCGGGCCCGAACACCGGGGAGCTGTTTTTT
-	-	TRBJ2-7	TRBV11-3	CASSPGSGVGEQYF	TGTGCCAGCAGCCCAGGGTCGGGAGTCGGCGAGCAGTACTTC
-	TRBD1	TRBJ2-7	TRBV19	CASSIRWQGVSYEQYF	TGTGCCAGTAGTATTAGGTGGCAGGGGGTTTCCTACGAGCAGTACTTC
-	-	TRBJ1-2	TRBV28	CASSRGGYGYTF	TGTGCCAGCAGTCGGGGTGGGTATGGCTACACCTTC
-	-	TRBJ1-4	TRBV6-1	CASTAPGTNEKLFF	TGTGCCAGCACCGCCCCGGGAACTAATGAAAAACTGTTTTTT
-	-	TRBJ2-7	TRBV5-1	CASSLTPGEPYEQYF	TGCGCCAGCAGCTTGACACCGGGGGAGCCCTACGAGCAGTACTTC
-	-	TRBJ1-5	TRBV19	CASSSFGRDNQPQHF	TGTGCCAGTAGTAGTTTCGGACGGGACAATCAGCCCCAGCATTTT
-	-	TRBJ2-6	TRBV18	CASSQGSSGANVLTF	TGTGCCAGCTCCCAAGGCTCCTCTGGGGCCAACGTCCTGACTTTC
-	-	TRBJ2-2	TRBV4-2	CASSQAYFGELFF	TGTGCCAGCAGCCAAGCCTACTTCGGGGAGCTGTTTTTT
-	TRBD1	TRBJ2-2	TRBV5-4	CASSSDRGLTGELFF	TGTGCCAGCAGCTCGGACAGGGGGCTGACCGGGGAGCTGTTTTTT
-	-	TRBJ2-3	TRBV9	CASSVGPASFTDTQYF	TGTGCCAGCAGCGTAGGGCCAGCTAGCTTCACAGATACGCAGTATTTT
-	-	TRBJ2-7	TRBV29-1	CSVEDRYEQYF	TGCAGCGTTGAGGATAGATACGAGCAGTACTTC
-	-	TRBJ2-7	TRBV10-3	CAIAALVAYEQYF	TGTGCCATCGCGGCCCTAGTTGCCTACGAGCAGTACTTC
-	-	TRBJ2-7	TRBV28	CASSLGWGNSYEQYF	TGTGCCAGCAGTTTAGGCTGGGGCAACTCCTACGAGCAGTACTTC
-	-	TRBJ2-2	TRBV5-1	CASSLGQFTGELFF	TGCGCCAGCAGCTTGGGACAGTTCACCGGGGAGCTGTTTTTT
-	-	TRBJ2-3	TRBV10-3	CAISGAGDDTQYF	TGTGCCATCAGTGGGGCAGGGGATGATACGCAGTATTTT
-	-	TRBJ1-1	TRBV2	CASDLAGASTEAFF	TGTGCCAGCGACCTGGCGGGAGCAAGCACTGAAGCTTTCTTT
once	-	TRBJ2-5	TRBV18	CASEAGETQYF	TGTGCCAGCGAAGCGGGAGAGACCCAGTACTTC
-	-	TRBJ1-2	TRBV29-1	CSVASAGYGYTF	TGCAGCGTTGCATCGGCGGGGTATGGCTACACCTTC
-	-	TRBJ2-4	TRBV11-2	CASSYRGGGLAKNIQYF	TGTGCCAGCAGCTACCGGGGAGGGGGCCTAGCCAAAAACATTCAGTACTTC
-	-	TRBJ2-7	TRBV28	CASSLGAQYYEQYF	TGTGCCAGCAGTTTAGGGGCACAGTACTACGAGCAGTACTTC
-	-	TRBJ2-3	TRBV7-9	CASSPSGGLDTQYF	TGTGCCAGCAGCCCAAGTGGGGGGTTAGATACGCAGTATTTT
-	TRBD1	TRBJ2-2	TRBV27	CASRGQATGELFF	TGTGCCAGCAGGGGACAGGCAACCGGGGAGCTGTTTTTT
-	TRBD2	TRBJ2-7	TRBV6-5	CASSPRTSGAGEQYF	TGTGCCAGCAGTCCCAGGACTAGCGGAGCTGGCGAGCAGTACTTC
-	-	TRBJ2-7	TRBV27	CASSLSRAGGVYEQYF	TGTGCCAGCAGTTTATCGAGGGCAGGGGGGGTCTACGAGCAGTACTTC
-	-	TRBJ2-1	TRBV6-5	CASSGGRYNEQFF	TGTGCCAGCAGTGGGGGACGCTACAATGAGCAGTTCTTC
once	TRBD2	TRBJ2-7	TRBV4-1	CASSQDSLAEWYEQYF	TGCGCCAGCAGCCAAGATAGCCTAGCGGAGTGGTACGAGCAGTACTTC
-	TRBD1	TRBJ2-7	TRBV28	CASSLVPGQGGLYEQYF	TGTGCCAGCAGTTTAGTCCCTGGACAGGGGGGCCTCTACGAGCAGTACTTC